Sequencing of this T cell receptor (beta chain) was carried out in a study of T cells in Graves' hyperthyroidism and ophthalmopathy. This clonotype has a count of ten or more. V was pared by 4 bases and J by 7 bases, with 6 bases of the junction left unmatched. Germline lookup yields CDR1 LNHNV and CDR2 YYDKDF (reference sequence). This CDR3 is 14 amino acids long. Graves' hyperthyroidism qualified as stable when ophthalmopathy did not progress within 18 months. RNA transcripts gave rise to amplified TCR beta CDR3 regions. HTBI primers drove first-round RT-PCR of the TCR CDR3. Each CDR3 protein gets one entry after TCRdb re-called the multiplex PCR reads with MiXCR. The repertoire holds around 300,000 distinct CDR3 sequences, with roughly an eighth as singletons.

The TCR comes from a woman aged 40 to 49 with Graves' hyperthyroidism. The chain uses TRBV15 and TRBJ2-7, with TRBD1 matching 11 bases. The source material was blood. The CDR3 spells CATSKGQGAREQYF. CDR3 DNA sequence: TGTGCCACCAGCAAAGGACAGGGGGCCAGGGAGCAGTACTTC.